In its sample, the clone carrying this TCR delta chain ranks as medium-sized. With a far larger clone one base away, a read error is the likely cause. These data are taken from a study of gamma-delta T cells after stem cell transplantation. TCRdb re-processed the RT-PCR reads via CATT. The profile covers 2,800 or so delta-chain clones, with about 5% appearing a single time and about an eighth taken by the ten largest. The clonotype comes from a human donor. It is not recorded whose cells these are; they may come from a transplant donor. The sample comprised gamma-delta T cells.

The CDR3 reads CACDALGASSSANTDKLIF. In nucleotides, the CDR3 is TGTGCCTGTGACGCGCTGGGGGCTTCTTCGTCGGCCAACACCGATAAACTCATCTTT. The chain carries TRDV2 and TRDJ1, with 7 bases identical to TRDD3. Germline CDR1 reads GEAIGNYY; CDR2 reads EKD. Trimming cost V 3 bases and J 0 bases; bases outside gene matches: 18. The CDR3 runs 19 residues.